Listed here is a single T cell receptor (beta chain). Investigators divided CD4+ cells into CD45RA+ naive and CD45RA-negative memory subsets. This sample was included in a study of shared clonotypes between healthy human individuals. Investigators spread the genomic DNA of each subset evenly over several immunoSEQ plates. In replicate PCRs of sorted subsets, approximately 190 ng DNA, roughly 31,000 T cell genomes, was used. TCRdb's copy holds only in-frame clones and misses some; the assay was immunoSEQ multiplex PCR. The sample has 2.3 million or so clones; 80% to 95% are singletons. V was trimmed by 3 bases and J by 3 bases, leaving 12 bases between them. CDR3 size: 14 residues. CDR1 is MNHEY, CDR2 SMNVEV, per germline (reference sequence).

Specimen: naive CD4+ T cells from PBMCs. Sample subset: CD45RA+ positively selected. The chain recombines TRBV27 with TRBJ2-7, with D unclear. The source of this sequence is a man younger than 35 in good health. Some clones in this sample may be carry-over from other donors' samples. Here the CDR3 reads CASSLTRPVYEQYF. The CDR3 DNA sequence: TGTGCCAGCAGTTTGACCCGGCCTGTCTACGAGCAGTACTTC.